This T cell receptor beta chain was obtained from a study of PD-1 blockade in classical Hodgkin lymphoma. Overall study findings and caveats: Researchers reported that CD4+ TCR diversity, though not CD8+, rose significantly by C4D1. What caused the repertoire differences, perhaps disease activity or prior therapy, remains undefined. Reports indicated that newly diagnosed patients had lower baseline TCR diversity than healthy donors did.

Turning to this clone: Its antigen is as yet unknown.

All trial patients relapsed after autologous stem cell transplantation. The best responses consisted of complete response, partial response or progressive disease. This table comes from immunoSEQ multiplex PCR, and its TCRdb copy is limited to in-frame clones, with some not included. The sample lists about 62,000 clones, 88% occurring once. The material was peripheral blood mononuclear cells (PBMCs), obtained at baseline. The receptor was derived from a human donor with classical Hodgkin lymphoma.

CDR3 bases: TGTGCCAGCAGCCCTCCGGGACGGAGCCTTGGCTACACCTTC. Protein: CASSPPGRSLGYTF. J is TRBJ1-2 and V is TRBV7-9; maybe TRBD1 (5 bases). Germline CDR1 SEHNR, CDR2 FQNEAQ (reference sequence). The CDR3 spans 14 residues. V gave up 5 bases and J gave up 7 bases, with 17 bases separating them.